This T cell receptor beta chain came from a study of blood T cell repertoires in COVID-19. This CDR3 region has 14 residues. V was pared by 3 bases and J by 8 bases, with 15 bases between. Germline CDR1 is KGHDR and CDR2 is SFDVKD. Profiling relied on immunoSEQ multiplex PCR, and the TCRdb table lists in-frame clones only, not all of them. The data show 300,000 to 400,000 clones, approximately 91% seen once. The sample was peripheral blood. This TCR was recovered from a woman in her 70s with COVID-19, enrolled during active disease. V and J are TRBV24-1 and TRBJ1-2; TRBD1 might be the D (6 bases). The CDR3 reads CATSDPNRDPGYTF. CDR3 nucleotides: TGTGCCACCAGTGATCCTAACAGGGATCCCGGCTACACCTTC.